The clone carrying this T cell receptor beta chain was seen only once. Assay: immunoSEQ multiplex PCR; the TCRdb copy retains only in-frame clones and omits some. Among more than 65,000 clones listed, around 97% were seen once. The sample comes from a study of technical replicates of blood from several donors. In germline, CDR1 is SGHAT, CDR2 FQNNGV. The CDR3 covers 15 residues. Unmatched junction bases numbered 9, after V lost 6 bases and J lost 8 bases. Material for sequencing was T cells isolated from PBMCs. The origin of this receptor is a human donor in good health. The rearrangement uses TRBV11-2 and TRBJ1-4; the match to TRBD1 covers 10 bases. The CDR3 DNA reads TGTGCCAGCAGTCCTATCGACAGGGGGCGAGAAAAACTGTTTTTT. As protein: CASSPIDRGREKLFF.